This passage covers 30 T cell receptor beta chains from one sample sequenced in a study of CD8 T cells in Susac syndrome. With random hexamers, reverse transcription was performed on about 0.5 to 1 ug of RNA. TCRdb ran MiXCR on the immunoSEQ multiplex PCR reads and lists one entry per CDR3 protein. The data contain 330,000 or so distinct CDR3 sequences, around 91% of them seen just once; the ten biggest clones take up roughly 0.17%. Material for sequencing was CD8+ T cells from PBMCs. The receptor source for this set is a human donor with multiple sclerosis.

The chain couples TRBV10-3 to TRBJ1-5, with D unresolved. The CDR3 is made up of 13 amino acids. V was trimmed by 6 bases and J by 5 bases, leaving 11 bases between them. Per the germline V gene, CDR1 is ENHRY and CDR2 is SYGVKD. The CDR3 DNA sequence: TGTGCCATCAGCGAGGCCCAGGATCAGCCCCAGCATTTT. Its protein product is CAISEAQDQPQHF.

The gene calls are TRBV10-3 and TRBJ2-7; 10 bases are a match to TRBD2. CDR3 length: 16 residues. Trimming at V came to 3 bases and at J to 2 bases, leaving 7 bases not matched to a gene. CDR1 ENHRY and CDR2 SYGVKD come from the germline V gene. The CDR3 sequence is CAISDETSGIPYEQYF. The DNA for the CDR3 is TGTGCCATCAGTGACGAAACTAGCGGGATACCCTACGAGCAGTACTTC.

The table lists this clonotype with a count of one. This chain joins TRBV3-1 and TRBJ2-3; D is possibly TRBD2 (5 bases). Germline V gene sequence: CDR1 LGHDT, CDR2 YNNKEL (reference sequence). Trimming cost V 2 bases and J 0 bases, with 12 bases left between them. The CDR3 sequence is 16 residues long. CDR3 sequence: CASSQSLRTSTDTQYF. The CDR3 nucleotides are TGTGCCAGCAGCCAATCCCTCCGGACTAGCACAGATACGCAGTATTTT.

This clonotype was seen once. This chain joins TRBV28 and TRBJ2-3; TRBD2 agrees at 11 bases. The CDR3 is 16 amino acids. Per the germline V gene, CDR1 is MDHEN and CDR2 is SYDVKM. The trim removed 3 bases at V and 4 bases at J, leaving 6 bases unmatched. Written as DNA, the CDR3 is TGTGCCAGCAGTTTTACTAGCGGGAGTCAGGCAGATACGCAGTATTTT. Translating gives CASSFTSGSQADTQYF.

The chain recombines TRBV12-3 or TRBV12-4 with TRBJ1-2; D not certain. V was clipped by 5 bases and J by 4 bases, with 14 bases between them. The CDR3 sequence is 14 residues long. CDR3 protein: CASSPLAGAYGYTF. The CDR3 DNA reads TGTGCCAGCAGTCCCCTGGCAGGCGCCTATGGCTACACCTTC.

Here the CDR3 reads CASRVGRRGAYEQYF. For the CDR3, the DNA is TGTGCCAGCAGAGTAGGGAGGCGGGGCGCCTACGAGCAGTACTTC. This chain connects TRBV4-2 to TRBJ2-7; a possible D gene is TRBD2 (6 bases). V lost 6 bases, J lost 2 bases, and 17 bases lay in between. This CDR3 region has 15 residues. Germline V lookup: CDR1 LGHNA, CDR2 YNFKEQ.

This clonotype was picked up many times. The rearrangement joins TRBV7-2 to TRBJ1-4; no definite D call. Trimming pared 1 base from V and 3 bases from J, leaving 9 bases between. The CDR3 sequence is 15 residues long. Germline CDR1 and CDR2: SGHTA and FQGNSA. CDR3 in amino acids: CASSLEVGANEKLFF. The CDR3 DNA reads as TGTGCCAGCAGCTTAGAAGTCGGGGCTAATGAAAAACTGTTTTTT.

V gene TRBV4-1 combines with J gene TRBJ2-7; possibly TRBD1 or TRBD2 for D (5 bases each). This CDR3 has 14 residues. Germline lookup yields CDR1 MGHRA and CDR2 YSYEKL. Trimming removed 4 bases from V and 2 bases from J, with 12 bases in between. This CDR3 reads CASSLRDGAYEQYF. Here the CDR3 DNA reads TGCGCCAGCAGCCTCCGGGACGGGGCCTACGAGCAGTACTTC.

The rearrangement links TRBV20-1 to TRBJ2-5; 7 nucleotides match TRBD1. The CDR3 extends over 15 amino acids. The germline gives CDR1 DFQATT, CDR2 SNEGSKA (reference sequence). J gave up 2 bases and V 0 bases, and 6 bases lay outside the gene matches. For the CDR3, the DNA is TGCAGTGCTAGAGATTCGGAGGACAGGCAAGAGACCCAGTACTTC. Its protein is CSARDSEDRQETQYF.

V is TRBV20-1 and J is TRBJ2-7; 10 bases are a match to TRBD2. CDR1 DFQATT and CDR2 SNEGSKA come from the germline V gene (reference sequence). J lost 2 bases, V lost 0 bases, and 4 bases had no gene match. The CDR3 length is 15 residues. The CDR3 bases are TGCAGTGCTAGAGAACTAGCGGGGACTACCTACGAGCAGTACTTC. It specifies CSARELAGTTYEQYF.

The chain couples TRBV19 to TRBJ2-1; D ambiguous. CDR1 LNHDA and CDR2 SQIVND come from the germline V gene (reference sequence). CDR3 length: 15 amino acids. Trimming pared 1 base from V and 0 bases from J, leaving 7 bases between. CDR3 nucleotides: TGTGCCAGTAGTATAGGAGGTTTCTCCTACAATGAGCAGTTCTTC. This sequence encodes CASSIGGFSYNEQFF.

The chain has TRBV4-3 and TRBJ2-7; D remains unclear. V was pared by 0 bases and J by 3 bases, with 15 bases between. Germline CDR1 is LGHNA and CDR2 is YSLEER. This CDR3 is built from 16 residues. CDR3 sequence (DNA): TGCGCCAGCAGCCAAGATCTGTATGGGTGGGGCTACGAGCAGTACTTC. Its translation is CASSQDLYGWGYEQYF.

This rearrangement joins TRBV27 to TRBJ2-3; D gene unclear. Trimming left V 7 bases short and J 1 base short, with 9 bases between. Germline values: CDR1 MNHEY, CDR2 SMNVEV (reference sequence). The CDR3 extends over 13 amino acids. CDR3 DNA: TGTGCCAGCATGGTGGGTGGCACAGATACGCAGTATTTT. The encoded protein is CASMVGGTDTQYF.

The V gene is TRBV19, the J gene TRBJ2-3, with unresolved D. This CDR3 region has 12 residues. Trimming removed 3 bases at V and 5 bases at J, with 6 bases between. Germline V gene lookup returns CDR1 LNHDA and CDR2 SQIVND (reference sequence). The CDR3 bases are TGTGCCAGTAGTATCAATGGAGATACGCAGTATTTT. Translating gives CASSINGDTQYF. Full variable domain (rest looked up from reference TRBV19 and TRBJ2-3): DGGITQSPKYLFRKEGQNVTLSCEQNLNHDAMYWYRQDPGQGLRLIYYSQIVNDFQKGDIAEGYSVSREKKESFPLTVTSAQKNPTAFYLCASSINGDTQYFGPGTRLTVL.

The CDR3 reads CASSSLERDTQYF. CDR3 sequence (DNA): TGTGCCAGCAGCTCCTTGGAAAGAGATACGCAGTATTTT. The gene calls are TRBV7-3 and TRBJ2-3, with D hard to call. V was trimmed by 4 bases and J by 5 bases, leaving 10 bases between them. Looked up from germline, CDR1 is SGHTA and CDR2 is FQGTGA. This CDR3 contains 13 residues.

The CDR3 DNA is TGTGCCAGCAACCTAGCGGGAGGGGAGTTTCGCTACGAGCAGTACTTC. Residues: CASNLAGGEFRYEQYF. This chain connects TRBV13 to TRBJ2-7; the match to TRBD2 covers 12 bases. The CDR3 consists of 16 residues. Germline V CDR1 and CDR2: PRHDT, FYEKMQ (reference sequence). With V trimmed by 7 bases and J by 3 bases, 10 bases remained unmatched.

The V call is TRBV6-2 or TRBV6-3, the J call TRBJ1-5, with D tentatively TRBD1 (5 bases). From germline, CDR1 is MNHEY and CDR2 SVGEGT. V dropped 6 bases and J dropped 0 bases, with 21 bases sitting between them. The CDR3 is 18 amino acids. DNA for the CDR3: TGTGCCAGCAGCCCGCGGTCACAGGCTCTAGGTAGCAATCAGCCCCAGCATTTT. It encodes CASSPRSQALGSNQPQHF.

The table lists this clonotype with a few counts. This chain uses TRBV4-1 with TRBJ2-2; D possibly uses TRBD1 or TRBD2 (5 bases each). The CDR3 spans 15 residues. Germline V gene sequence: CDR1 MGHRA, CDR2 YSYEKL. The ends were cut back, 0 bases at V and 6 bases at J, with 11 bases in the middle. CDR3 DNA: TGCGCCAGCAGCCAAGATTGGGACGATGCCGGGGAGCTGTTTTTT. It translates to CASSQDWDDAGELFF.

This clonotype was detected once. This chain uses TRBV5-4 with TRBJ2-3; the D is unclear. Germline V gene data show CDR1 as SGHNT and CDR2 as YYREEE (reference sequence). Trimming stripped 0 bases from V and 1 base from J, with 6 bases between. This CDR3 comprises 14 residues. The chain's CDR3 is CASSLESRTDTQYF. CDR3 sequence (DNA): TGTGCCAGCAGCTTGGAGTCCCGCACAGATACGCAGTATTTT.

This chain uses TRBV29-1 with TRBJ2-7; 8 positions agree with TRBD1. Germline V gene lookup returns CDR1 SQVTM and CDR2 ANQGSEA. CDR3 length: 15 residues. The trim removed 1 base at V and 4 bases at J, leaving 9 bases unmatched. Here the CDR3 DNA reads TGCAGCGTTGAAGCTCGACAGGGGCCTAATTACGAGCAGTACTTC. It specifies CSVEARQGPNYEQYF.

This rearrangement joins TRBV4-2 to TRBJ2-1; D remains unclear. Germline CDR1 LGHNA, CDR2 YNFKEQ. V was pared by 0 bases and J by 10 bases, with 7 bases between. This CDR3 is built from 12 residues. CDR3 protein: CASSQEVAEQFF. CDR3 coding DNA: TGTGCCAGCAGCCAAGAGGTGGCGGAGCAGTTCTTC.

The genes are TRBV28 and TRBJ1-5; D is ambiguous. V gave up 2 bases and J gave up 5 bases, with 13 bases separating them. The CDR3 has 15 residues. The germline V gene has CDR1 MDHEN and CDR2 SYDVKM. The CDR3 DNA sequence: TGTGCCAGCAGTTTAACCACGGGCGCGGATCAGCCCCAGCATTTT. It yields the protein CASSLTTGADQPQHF.

This sequence joins TRBV19 and TRBJ2-1; D is tentatively TRBD1 or TRBD2 (6 bases each). CDR1 LNHDA and CDR2 SQIVND come from the germline V gene (reference sequence). Trimming took 7 bases from V and 1 from J, leaving 17 bases between them. This CDR3 spans 16 amino acids. CDR3: CASKGEAGQSYNEQFF. The DNA for the CDR3 is TGTGCCAGTAAAGGGGAGGCCGGACAGTCCTACAATGAGCAGTTCTTC. Full variable domain (outside the CDR3, taken from reference TRBV19 and TRBJ2-1): DGGITQSPKYLFRKEGQNVTLSCEQNLNHDAMYWYRQDPGQGLRLIYYSQIVNDFQKGDIAEGYSVSREKKESFPLTVTSAQKNPTAFYLCASKGEAGQSYNEQFFGPGTRLTVL.

The chain employs TRBV9 and TRBJ2-1; 11 nucleotides align to TRBD2. Trimming removed 2 bases from V and 6 bases from J; junction bases left unmatched: 7. The CDR3 has 16 amino acids. Germline CDR1 SGDLS, CDR2 YYNGEE. In DNA, the CDR3 is TGTGCCAGCAGCGTCGGGGGGACTAGCGGACCCAATGAGCAGTTCTTC. It specifies CASSVGGTSGPNEQFF.

The rearrangement uses TRBV2 and TRBJ1-1; D unresolved. Trimming took 4 bases from V and 2 from J, leaving 8 bases between them. Germline CDR1 is SNHLY and CDR2 is FYNNEI. This CDR3 spans 13 amino acids. Written as DNA, the CDR3 is TGTGCCAGCAGTGGCGGCACAAACACTGAAGCTTTCTTT. Translating gives CASSGGTNTEAFF.

This chain links TRBV7-8 with TRBJ2-7, with unresolved D. CDR1 is SGHVS and CDR2 is FQNEAQ in the germline V gene. The V end lost 5 bases, the J end lost 0 bases, and 5 bases lay between the germline ends. The CDR3 has 12 amino acids. CDR3 in DNA: TGTGCCAGCAGCACCGTCTCCTACGAGCAGTACTTC. The encoded protein is CASSTVSYEQYF.

The V call is TRBV20-1, the J call TRBJ1-2; no reliable D call. Trimming stripped 7 bases from V and 8 bases from J, with 11 bases between. There are 10 residues in the CDR3. CDR1 and CDR2 from the germline V gene are DFQATT and SNEGSKA (reference sequence). The CDR3 DNA reads as TGCAGTGTGGGAGCTGGGGGCTACACCTTC. Encoded protein: CSVGAGGYTF.

This chain uses TRBV4-3 with TRBJ2-1, with 11 nucleotides matching TRBD2. The CDR3 runs to 15 residues. Trimming cost V 3 bases and J 7 bases; bases outside gene matches: 5. Germline assignment: CDR1 LGHNA and CDR2 YSLEER. The CDR3 DNA reads as TGCGCCAGCAGCCAGGGACTAGCGGTGGGAAATGAGCAGTTCTTC. This gives the protein CASSQGLAVGNEQFF.

The chain combines TRBV29-1 with TRBJ2-7; D perhaps matches TRBD1 (5 bases). CDR1 SQVTM and CDR2 ANQGSEA come from the germline V gene. The V gene lost 3 bases and the J gene lost 2 bases, with 8 bases spanning the gap. The CDR3 has 12 residues. The CDR3 protein is CSVEQGAYEQYF. In DNA, the CDR3 is TGCAGCGTTGAGCAGGGTGCCTACGAGCAGTACTTC.

This chain joins TRBV20-1 and TRBJ1-6, with D tentatively TRBD1 (6 bases). The V end was cut by 0 bases, the J end by 8 bases, with 20 bases between. This CDR3 has 17 amino acids. The germline CDR1 and CDR2 sequences are DFQATT and SNEGSKA (reference sequence). For the CDR3, the DNA is TGCAGTGCTAGAGATGATGGGACACCTTTTGATGATTCACCCCTCCACTTT. Translating gives CSARDDGTPFDDSPLHF.